This T cell receptor beta chain originates from a study of T cell changes during pregnancy in multiple sclerosis. TCRdb's table, derived via immunoSEQ multiplex PCR, lists solely in-frame clones and lacks some. The table lists just over 80,000 clones, about 95% of them singletons. Germline V gene data show CDR1 as MDHEN and CDR2 as SYDVKM. The CDR3 is made up of 16 amino acids. V trimming: 6 bases; J trimming: 4 bases; junction bases outside the gene matches: 12. The rearrangement uses TRBV28 and TRBJ2-1; 7 bases are a match to TRBD1. The clonotype originates from a female donor with multiple sclerosis, enrolled in a pregnancy study. Sequencing used peripheral blood, obtained in the second trimester of pregnancy. CDR3: CASSPPWQGVYNEQFF. The DNA of the CDR3 is TGTGCCAGCAGCCCCCCCTGGCAGGGGGTTTACAATGAGCAGTTCTTC.